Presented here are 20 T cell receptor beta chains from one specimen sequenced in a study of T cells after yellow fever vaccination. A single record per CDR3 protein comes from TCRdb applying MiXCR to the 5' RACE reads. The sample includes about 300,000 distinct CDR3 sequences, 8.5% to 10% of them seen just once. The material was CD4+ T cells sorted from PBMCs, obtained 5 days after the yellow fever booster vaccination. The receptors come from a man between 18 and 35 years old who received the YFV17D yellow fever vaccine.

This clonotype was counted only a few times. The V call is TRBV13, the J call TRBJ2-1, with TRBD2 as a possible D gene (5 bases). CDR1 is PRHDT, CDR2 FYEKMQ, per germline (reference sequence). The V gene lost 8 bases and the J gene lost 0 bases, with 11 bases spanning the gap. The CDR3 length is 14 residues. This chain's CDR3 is CASGRRVSYNEQFF. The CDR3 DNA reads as TGTGCCAGCGGCCGGCGGGTCTCCTACAATGAGCAGTTCTTC. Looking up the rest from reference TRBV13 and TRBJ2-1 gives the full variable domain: AAGVIQSPRHLIKEKRETATLKCYPIPRHDTVYWYQQGPGQDPQFLISFYEKMQSDKGSIPDRFSAQQFSDYHSELNMSSLELGDSALYFCASGRRVSYNEQFFGPGTRLTVL.

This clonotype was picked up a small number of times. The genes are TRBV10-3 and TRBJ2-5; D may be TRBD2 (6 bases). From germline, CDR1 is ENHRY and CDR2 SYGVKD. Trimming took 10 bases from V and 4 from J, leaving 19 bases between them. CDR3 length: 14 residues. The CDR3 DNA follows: TGTGCCACGAGACCCCGGGAGAAGGGAGAGACCCAGTACTTC. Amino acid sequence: CATRPREKGETQYF.

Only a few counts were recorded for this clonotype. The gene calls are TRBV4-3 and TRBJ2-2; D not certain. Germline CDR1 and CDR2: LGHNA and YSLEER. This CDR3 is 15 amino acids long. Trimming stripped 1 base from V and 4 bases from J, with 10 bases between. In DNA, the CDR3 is TGCGCCAGCAGCCAAGGTCCTTTGGGCACCGGGGAGCTGTTTTTT. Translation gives CASSQGPLGTGELFF.

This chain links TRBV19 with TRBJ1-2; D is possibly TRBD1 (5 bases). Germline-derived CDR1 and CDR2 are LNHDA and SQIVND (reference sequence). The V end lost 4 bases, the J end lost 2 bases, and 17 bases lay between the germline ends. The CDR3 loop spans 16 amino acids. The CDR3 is CASSKTSGSGNYGYTF. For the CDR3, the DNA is TGTGCCAGTAGTAAAACGTCAGGGTCGGGCAACTATGGCTACACCTTC.

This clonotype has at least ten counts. As DNA, the CDR3 is TGCGCCAGCAGCCCGCAAGGTCGGGTCCAAGAGACCCAGTACTTC. Translating it yields CASSPQGRVQETQYF. The chain employs TRBV5-1 and TRBJ2-5; D unclear. The CDR3 covers 15 residues. V lost 4 bases and J lost 1, with 14 bases in between. The germline V gene encodes CDR1 SGHRS and CDR2 YFSETQ.

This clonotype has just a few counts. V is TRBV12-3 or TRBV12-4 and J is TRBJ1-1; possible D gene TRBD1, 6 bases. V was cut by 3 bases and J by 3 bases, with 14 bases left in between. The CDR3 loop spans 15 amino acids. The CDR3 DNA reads TGTGCCAGCAGTTTGTGGGGGGCCGGGCACACTGAAGCTTTCTTT. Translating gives CASSLWGAGHTEAFF.

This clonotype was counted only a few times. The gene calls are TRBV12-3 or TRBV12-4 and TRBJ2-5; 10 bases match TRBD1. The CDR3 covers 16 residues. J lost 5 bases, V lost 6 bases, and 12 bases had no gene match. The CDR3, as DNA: TGTGCCAGCAGAAATCCCGGGACAGGGGCATGGGAGACCCAGTACTTC. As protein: CASRNPGTGAWETQYF.

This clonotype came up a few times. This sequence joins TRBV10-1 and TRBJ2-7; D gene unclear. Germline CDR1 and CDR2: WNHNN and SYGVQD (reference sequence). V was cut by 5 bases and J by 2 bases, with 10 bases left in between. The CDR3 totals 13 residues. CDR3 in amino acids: CASSSTDTYEQYF. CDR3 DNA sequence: TGCGCCAGCAGTTCCACCGACACCTACGAGCAGTACTTC.

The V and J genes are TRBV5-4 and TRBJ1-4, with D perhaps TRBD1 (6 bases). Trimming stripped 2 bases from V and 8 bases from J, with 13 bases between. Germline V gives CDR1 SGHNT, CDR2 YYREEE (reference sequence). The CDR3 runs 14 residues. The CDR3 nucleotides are TGTGCCAGCAGCTTCGGGGGGGCTGTGGAAAAACTGTTTTTT. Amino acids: CASSFGGAVEKLFF.

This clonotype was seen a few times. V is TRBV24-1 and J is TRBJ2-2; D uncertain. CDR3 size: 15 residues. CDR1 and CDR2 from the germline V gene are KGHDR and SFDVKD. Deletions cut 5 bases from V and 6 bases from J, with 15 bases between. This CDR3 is CATSALDHGSGELFF. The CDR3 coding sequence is TGTGCCACCAGTGCCTTGGACCACGGTTCCGGGGAGCTGTTTTTT.

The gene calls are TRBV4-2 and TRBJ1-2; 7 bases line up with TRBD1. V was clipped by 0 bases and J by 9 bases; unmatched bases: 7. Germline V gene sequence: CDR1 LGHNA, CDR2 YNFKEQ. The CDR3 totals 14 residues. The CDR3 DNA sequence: TGTGCCAGCAGCCAAGATAAACAGGGGCGAAGCTACACCTTC. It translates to CASSQDKQGRSYTF.

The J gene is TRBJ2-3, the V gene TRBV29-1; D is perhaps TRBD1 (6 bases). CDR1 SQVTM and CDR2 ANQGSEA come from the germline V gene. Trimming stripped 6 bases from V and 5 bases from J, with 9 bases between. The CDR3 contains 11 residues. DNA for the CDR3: TGCAGCGTCAACAGGGTAGATACGCAGTATTTT. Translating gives CSVNRVDTQYF.

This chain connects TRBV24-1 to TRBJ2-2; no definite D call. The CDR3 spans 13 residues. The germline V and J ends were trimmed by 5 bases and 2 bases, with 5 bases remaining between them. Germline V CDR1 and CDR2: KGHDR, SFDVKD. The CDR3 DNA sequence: TGTGCCACCAGTGTTCCTAACACCGGGGAGCTGTTTTTT. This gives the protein CATSVPNTGELFF.

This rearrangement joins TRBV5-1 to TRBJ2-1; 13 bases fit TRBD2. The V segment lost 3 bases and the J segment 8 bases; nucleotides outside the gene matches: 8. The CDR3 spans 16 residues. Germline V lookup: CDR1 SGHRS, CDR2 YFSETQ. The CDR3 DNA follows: TGCGCCAGCAGCTACTCAACTAGCGGGGGGGCGGATGAGCAGTTCTTC. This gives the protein CASSYSTSGGADEQFF.

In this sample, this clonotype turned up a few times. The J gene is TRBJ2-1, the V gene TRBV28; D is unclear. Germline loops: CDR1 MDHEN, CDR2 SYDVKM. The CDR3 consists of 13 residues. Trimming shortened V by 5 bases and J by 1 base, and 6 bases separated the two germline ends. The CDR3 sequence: CASSTPSYNEQFF. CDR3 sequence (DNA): TGTGCCAGCAGTACTCCTTCCTACAATGAGCAGTTCTTC.

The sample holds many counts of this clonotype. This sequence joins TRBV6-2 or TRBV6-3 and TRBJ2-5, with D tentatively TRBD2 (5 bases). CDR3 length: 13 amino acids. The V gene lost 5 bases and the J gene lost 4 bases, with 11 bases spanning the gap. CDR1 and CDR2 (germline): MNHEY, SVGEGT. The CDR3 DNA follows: TGTGCCAGCAGTGACCTTGCGGGAGAGACCCAGTACTTC. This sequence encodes CASSDLAGETQYF.

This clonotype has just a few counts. This CDR3 is CASSTFSNQPQHF. The CDR3 DNA follows: TGTGCCAGCAGCACATTCAGCAATCAGCCCCAGCATTTT. The chain has TRBV28 and TRBJ1-5; D gene ambiguous. V gave up 6 bases and J gave up 1 base, with 7 bases separating them. The V gene's germline CDR1 is MDHEN and CDR2 SYDVKM. The CDR3 is 13 residues long.

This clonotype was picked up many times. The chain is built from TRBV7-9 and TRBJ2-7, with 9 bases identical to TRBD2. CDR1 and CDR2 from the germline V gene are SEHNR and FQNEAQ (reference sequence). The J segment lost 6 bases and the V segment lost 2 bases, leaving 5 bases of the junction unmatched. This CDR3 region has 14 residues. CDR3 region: CASSLYLAGLEQYF. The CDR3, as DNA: TGTGCCAGCAGCTTATACCTAGCGGGACTCGAGCAGTACTTC.

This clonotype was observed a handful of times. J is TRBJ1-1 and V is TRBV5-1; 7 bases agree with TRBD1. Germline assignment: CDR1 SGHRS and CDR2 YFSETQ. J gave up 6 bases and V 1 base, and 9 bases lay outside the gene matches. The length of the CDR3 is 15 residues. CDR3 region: CASSLIEQGMAEAFF. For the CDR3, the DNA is TGCGCCAGCAGCTTGATCGAACAGGGGATGGCTGAAGCTTTCTTT.

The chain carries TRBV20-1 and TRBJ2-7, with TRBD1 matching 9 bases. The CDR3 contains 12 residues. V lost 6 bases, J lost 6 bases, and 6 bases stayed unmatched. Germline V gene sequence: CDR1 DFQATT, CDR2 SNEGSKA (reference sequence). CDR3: CSASRTGAEQYV. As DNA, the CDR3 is TGCAGTGCCAGTAGGACAGGGGCCGAGCAGTACGTC.